This T cell receptor beta chain was captured in a study of Tregs in tolerant kidney transplant recipients. Whole-study findings and limits: No direct test of biological reproducibility was done here. Tregs expanded with activated donor B cells seemed most donor-specific.

With regard to this clone: What it binds is unknown.

Using immunoSEQ multiplex PCR, the repertoire was profiled, and TCRdb retains in-frame clones only, with some absent. The data show tens of thousands of clones, 91% seen once. Trimming removed 4 bases from V and 2 bases from J; junction bases left unmatched: 7. Germline CDR1 is MGHRA and CDR2 is YSYEKL. The CDR3 is made up of 15 amino acids. Thawed PBMCs were FACS-sorted into unstimulated CD4+CD25+CD127- regulatory T cells, CD4+CD25- non-regulatory cells, CD4 and CD8 cells. Regulatory T cells were sorted from thawed PBMCs rested overnight at 37°C with around 200 IU/ml IL-2. The sequence came from a human donor in good health. Sequences were obtained from Tregs from blood. The chain carries TRBV4-1 and TRBJ2-7; 8 bases match TRBD2. The CDR3 loop is CASSPGAGVTYEQYF. CDR3 nucleotides: TGCGCCAGCAGCCCAGGAGCGGGAGTGACCTACGAGCAGTACTTC.